The 9 T cell receptor beta chains listed next were all sequenced from one sample in a study of blood T cell repertoires in COVID-19. Method: immunoSEQ multiplex PCR; TCRdb's copy keeps in-frame clones and lacks some. The sample includes more than 30,000 clones, approximately 91% of them seen just once. The sequenced sample consisted of peripheral blood. The receptors were gathered from a man aged 60 to 69 with active COVID-19.

The chain has TRBV7-9 and TRBJ2-7; 10 bases align to TRBD1. Germline CDR1 is SEHNR and CDR2 is FQNEAQ (reference sequence). This CDR3 spans 15 amino acids. The junction had 8 bases not matched to a gene; V was cut back by 3 bases and J by 6 bases. Here the CDR3 reads CASSFGQGGGSEQYF. The CDR3 DNA reads TGTGCCAGCAGCTTTGGACAGGGGGGAGGTTCCGAGCAGTACTTC.

The chain carries TRBV19 and TRBJ1-1, with TRBD1 matching 9 bases. The CDR3 runs to 14 residues. CDR1 and CDR2 (germline): LNHDA, SQIVND (reference sequence). The V gene end was trimmed by 8 bases and the J gene end by 1 base; junction bases not matched to a gene: 5. CDR3 loop: CASGRDRENTEAFF. The CDR3, as DNA: TGTGCCAGTGGGCGGGACAGGGAGAACACTGAAGCTTTCTTT.

The rearrangement links TRBV30 to TRBJ2-5; 8 positions agree with TRBD2. The trim removed 1 base at V and 4 bases at J, leaving 11 bases unmatched. CDR1 is GTSNPN and CDR2 is SVGIG in the germline V gene (reference sequence). This CDR3 contains 16 residues. The CDR3 is CAWSAAGLVSVETQYF. The CDR3 DNA reads as TGTGCCTGGAGTGCGGCGGGACTAGTATCGGTAGAGACCCAGTACTTC.

The chain's CDR3 is CASRAGGSGANVLTF. The DNA of the CDR3 is TGTGCCAGCAGGGCAGGGGGATCTGGGGCCAACGTCCTGACTTTC. The chain recombines TRBV9 with TRBJ2-6, with 7 positions matching TRBD1. V dropped 5 bases and J dropped 1; count of bases not matched to a gene: 3. There are 15 residues in the CDR3. Germline V gene sequence: CDR1 SGDLS, CDR2 YYNGEE.

CDR3 residues: CASSEYGGLYGYTF. CDR3 DNA sequence: TGTGCCAGCAGTGAATACGGGGGGCTCTATGGCTACACCTTC. This chain links TRBV6-1 with TRBJ1-2; weak D call: TRBD1 (6 bases). There are 14 residues in the CDR3. Germline CDR1 and CDR2: MNHNS and SASEGT. Trimming stripped 2 bases from V and 4 bases from J, with 11 bases between.

The chain couples TRBV3-1 (or the pseudogene TRBV3-2) to TRBJ2-4, with TRBD2 identical over 8 bases. Germline V gene sequence: CDR1 LGHDT, CDR2 YNNKEL (reference sequence). The trim removed 4 bases at V and 6 bases at J, leaving 5 bases unmatched. The CDR3 covers 14 residues. This CDR3 reads CASSRREGRNIQYF. The CDR3 coding sequence is TGTGCCAGCAGCCGTCGGGAGGGCCGAAACATTCAGTACTTC.

The gene calls are TRBV7-2 and TRBJ2-7; D gene uncertain. Germline CDR1 is SGHTA and CDR2 is FQGNSA. Trimming stripped 5 bases from V and 3 bases from J, with 14 bases between. This CDR3 has 14 amino acids. CDR3 in amino acids: CASSPESGIYEQYF. In DNA form, the CDR3 reads TGTGCCAGCAGCCCGGAGTCGGGTATCTACGAGCAGTACTTC.

The chain has TRBV19 and TRBJ2-4; 11 nucleotides match TRBD1. Germline-derived CDR1 and CDR2 are LNHDA and SQIVND (reference sequence). The V gene end was trimmed by 8 bases and the J gene end by 0 bases; junction bases not matched to a gene: 12. The CDR3 spans 18 residues. Here the CDR3 DNA reads TGTGCCAGTCACGAGGGCCGGGACAGGGGGATAGCCAAAAACATTCAGTACTTC. The encoded protein is CASHEGRDRGIAKNIQYF.

CDR3 bases: TGTGCCAGCAGCTCCCTAGCTTCCGGCGGGGAGCTGTTTTTT. Protein: CASSSLASGGELFF. This sequence joins TRBV7-7 and TRBJ2-2; D may be TRBD2 (5 bases). V was clipped by 4 bases and J by 7 bases, with 13 bases between them. Germline values: CDR1 SSHAT, CDR2 FNYEAQ (reference sequence). The CDR3 spans 14 residues.